The sequence of this T cell receptor beta chain was determined in a study of T cell responses to AZD1222 COVID-19 vaccine. Using immunoSEQ multiplex PCR, the repertoire was profiled, and TCRdb retains in-frame clones only, with some absent. The data hold roughly 260,000 clones, with approximately 93% observed a single time. Germline-derived CDR1 and CDR2 are MDHEN and SYDVKM. The CDR3 is made up of 17 amino acids. V dropped 6 bases and J dropped 3 bases, with 21 bases sitting between them. This sequence joins TRBV28 and TRBJ1-5, with D possibly matching TRBD1 (5 bases). Sequencing used peripheral blood, obtained on day 0 of AZD1222 vaccination. The sequence was collected from an adult in good health. In DNA, the CDR3 is TGTGCCAGCAGCCCCGTTGGAGGGGCACTCTCCAATCAGCCCCAGCATTTT. Protein: CASSPVGGALSNQPQHF.